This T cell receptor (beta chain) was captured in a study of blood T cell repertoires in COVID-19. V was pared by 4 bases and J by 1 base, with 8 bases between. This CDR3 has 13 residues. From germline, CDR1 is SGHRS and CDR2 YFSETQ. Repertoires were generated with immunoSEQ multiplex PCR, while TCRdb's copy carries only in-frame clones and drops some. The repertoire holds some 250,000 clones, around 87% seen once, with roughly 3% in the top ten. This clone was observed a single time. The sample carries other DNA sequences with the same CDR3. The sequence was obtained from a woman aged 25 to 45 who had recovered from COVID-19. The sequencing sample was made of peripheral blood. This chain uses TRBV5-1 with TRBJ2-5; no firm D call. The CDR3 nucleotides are TGCGCCAGCAGCCCAACTCCCCAAGAGACCCAGTACTTC. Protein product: CASSPTPQETQYF.